The 14 T cell receptor beta chains given below trace back to one sample, sequenced in a study of shared clonotypes between healthy human individuals. Produced via immunoSEQ multiplex PCR; TCRdb's table is partial and in-frame only. The table records 90,000 to 100,000 clones, less than 60% of them present only once. What was sequenced was PBMCs. All receptors derive from a middle-aged woman in good health. Some clones in this sample may be carry-over from other donors' samples.

This clone was counted only a few times. The chain has TRBV2 and TRBJ2-2; TRBD2 agrees at 8 bases. Germline loops: CDR1 SNHLY, CDR2 FYNNEI. CDR3 size: 12 residues. J was trimmed by 9 bases and V by 6 bases; bases with no gene match: 3. The CDR3 loop reads CASSGGDRELFF. CDR3 sequence (DNA): TGTGCCAGCAGCGGGGGGGACAGGGAGCTGTTTTTT. Full variable domain (outside the CDR3, taken from reference TRBV2 and TRBJ2-2): EPEVTQTPSHQVTQMGQEVILRCVPISNHLYFYWYRQILGQKVEFLVSFYNNEISEKSEIFDDQFSVERPDGSNFTLKIRSTKLEDSAMYFCASSGGDRELFFGEGSRLTVL.

CDR3: CASTGGGRVYEQYF. CDR3 DNA: TGTGCCAGCACCGGAGGTGGGAGGGTCTACGAGCAGTACTTC. This chain uses TRBV12-2 with TRBJ2-7; the table gives TRBD2 as D, unverified against the DNA. TRBV12-2 is reported as a pseudogene. This CDR3 comprises 14 residues.

This clone occurred many times. The chain has TRBV9 and TRBJ1-1; D unclear. V was pared by 0 bases and J by 1 base, with 4 bases between. Per the germline V gene, CDR1 is SGDLS and CDR2 is YYNGEE. This CDR3 is 13 amino acids long. The CDR3 region has the DNA TGTGCCAGCAGCGTAGCTGGGAACACTGAAGCTTTCTTT. It yields the protein CASSVAGNTEAFF.

This clone was detected only a few times. This sequence joins TRBV5-1 and TRBJ2-5; D ambiguous. Trimming stripped 0 bases from V and 5 bases from J, with 8 bases between. The CDR3 is 13 amino acids. From germline, CDR1 is SGHRS and CDR2 YFSETQ. DNA of the CDR3: TGCGCCAGCAGCTTGGCCGGTGGTGAGACCCAGTACTTC. Amino acid sequence: CASSLAGGETQYF.

This clone was seen only a few times. The rearrangement links TRBV29-1 to TRBJ1-1, with 10 bases matching TRBD1. Losses at the gene ends were 6 bases for V and 5 bases for J; bases not matched to a gene: 6. Germline assignment: CDR1 SQVTM and CDR2 ANQGSEA. CDR3 length: 13 amino acids. The CDR3 protein is CSVMRDRGTEAFF. The CDR3 nucleotides read TGCAGCGTCATGCGGGACAGGGGAACTGAAGCTTTCTTT.

This rearrangement joins TRBV7-9 to TRBJ2-3, with TRBD2 as a possible D gene (5 bases). With 0 bases removed from V and 4 bases from J, the gap between germline ends came to 11 bases. CDR3 length: 15 amino acids. Germline CDR1 reads SEHNR; CDR2 reads FQNEAQ (reference sequence). For the CDR3, the DNA is TGTGCCAGCAGCTTAGCGCTAGCAGAGGCAGATACGCAGTATTTT. Residues: CASSLALAEADTQYF.

Here the CDR3 DNA reads TGTGCCTGGACGTCAGGGGATTCCTACGAGCAGTACTTC. Its translation: CAWTSGDSYEQYF. V usage is TRBV30 and J usage is TRBJ2-7, with D perhaps matching TRBD1 (6 bases). The ends were cut back, 4 bases at V and 1 base at J, with 11 bases in the middle. This CDR3 is 13 amino acids long. Germline V lookup: CDR1 GTSNPN, CDR2 SVGIG (reference sequence).

The CDR3 nucleotides are TGTGCCTGGAGTGAACAGACTAGATATGGCTACACCTTC. This sequence encodes CAWSEQTRYGYTF. This sequence joins TRBV30 and TRBJ1-2; D unresolved. The germline gives CDR1 GTSNPN, CDR2 SVGIG (reference sequence). Deletions cut 1 base from V and 5 bases from J, with 11 bases between. This CDR3 contains 13 residues.

A single count supports this clone. The chain carries TRBV6-6 and TRBJ2-2, with a possible D match to TRBD2 (5 bases). The length of the CDR3 is 13 residues. Looked up from germline, CDR1 is MNHNY and CDR2 is SVGAGI (reference sequence). The V end lost 3 bases, the J end lost 5 bases, and 7 bases lay between the germline ends. Here the CDR3 reads CASSYPGTGELFF. The CDR3 DNA sequence: TGTGCCAGCAGTTATCCGGGAACCGGGGAGCTGTTTTTT.

V and J are TRBV25-1 and TRBJ1-1; D remains ambiguous. Germline CDR1 is MGHDK and CDR2 is SYGVNS. This CDR3 is built from 12 residues. Deletions cut 4 bases from V and 5 bases from J, with 8 bases between. The CDR3, as DNA: TGTGCCAGCAGTGGACATGTAACTGAAGCTTTCTTT. Protein sequence: CASSGHVTEAFF.

The chain has TRBV4-2 and TRBJ2-5; D possibly corresponds to TRBD2 (5 bases). Looked up from germline, CDR1 is LGHNA and CDR2 is YNFKEQ. The CDR3 is made up of 16 amino acids. Trimming took off 1 base at V and 5 bases at J, with 17 bases between the two ends. The CDR3 here is CASSQGGREWRETQYF. The CDR3 DNA sequence: TGTGCCAGCAGCCAAGGAGGTAGGGAGTGGAGGGAGACCCAGTACTTC.

The chain uses TRBV9 and TRBJ2-3, with D perhaps given as TRBD1 or TRBD2 (5 bases each). The V and J ends lost 3 bases and 0 bases respectively, with 11 bases between them. This CDR3 region has 15 residues. The germline CDR1 and CDR2 sequences are SGDLS and YYNGEE. The CDR3 region is CASSGGPTSTDTQYF. The CDR3 region has the DNA TGTGCCAGCAGCGGGGGACCTACAAGCACAGATACGCAGTATTTT.

This clone occurred a few times. This chain uses TRBV29-1 with TRBJ1-4; perhaps TRBD1 as D (5 bases). The ends were cut back, 5 bases at V and 6 bases at J, with 13 bases in the middle. There are 13 residues in the CDR3. Germline values: CDR1 SQVTM, CDR2 ANQGSEA. The CDR3 DNA follows: TGCAGCGTTACATCGAGAGGGGATGAAAAACTGTTTTTT. Residues: CSVTSRGDEKLFF.

Comment on this clone: A far larger clone is a single base away, which makes a read error likely. The sample holds other DNA sequences that translate to the same CDR3. The rearrangement links TRBV28 to TRBJ2-7; 8 bases map to TRBD1. V shed 6 bases, J shed 2 bases, and the junction held 3 bases outside the gene matches. CDR1 MDHEN and CDR2 SYDVKM come from the germline V gene. The CDR3 consists of 13 residues. CDR3 bases: TGTGCCAGCAGCCAGGGGGCTACCTACGAGCAGTACTTC. Translating gives CASSQGATYEQYF. The complete variable domain, with remaining parts taken from reference TRBV28 and TRBJ2-7, reads DVKVTQSSRYLVKRTGEKVFLECVQDMDHENMFWYRQDPGLGLRLIYFSYDVKMKEKGDIPEGYSVSREKKERFSLILESASTNQTSMYLCASSQGATYEQYFGPGTRLTVT.